This T cell receptor beta chain was retrieved from a study of glioma-infiltrating T cells after dendritic cell vaccination. Time point: after dendritic cell vaccination, including at tumor progression/relapse. This clone appeared a few times. The immunoSEQ assay amplified TCRB CDR3 from up to roughly 2 ug DNA. Assay used: immunoSEQ multiplex PCR; TCRdb lists only in-frame clones, some missing. The sample carries around 83,000 clones, less than 85% recorded once. CDR1 and CDR2 from the germline V gene are SGHVS and FQNEAQ. V was clipped by 2 bases and J by 5 bases, with 22 bases between them. The CDR3 is 18 amino acids.

The source material was blood, sampled after dendritic cell vaccination. This clonotype was obtained from a human donor with glioblastoma. This chain links TRBV7-8 with TRBJ1-5; D gene unclear. The CDR3 nucleotides read TGTGCCAGCAGCTTATTAGCCGTTGCGGGGAATTTCCATCAGCCCCAGCATTTT. Encoded protein: CASSLLAVAGNFHQPQHF. Filled out from reference TRBV7-8 and TRBJ1-5, the complete variable domain reads GAGVSQSPRYKVAKRGQDVALRCDPISGHVSLFWYQQALGQGPEFLTYFQNEAQLDKSGLPSDRFFAERPEGSVSTLKIQRTQQEDSAVYLCASSLLAVAGNFHQPQHFGDGTRLSIL.